This T cell receptor (beta chain) appears in the sequencing data of a study of neurological immune-mediated disorders. This CDR3 has 15 residues. V lost 1 base to trimming and J lost 3 bases; unmatched junction nucleotides: 1. This clonotype showed up many times. The antigen is unknown. Overall study findings and caveats: HTLV-1-associated myelopathy had the most TCR clonal expansion, while multiple sclerosis had the least, a level that fell below healthy controls. None of the CDR3 amino acid sequences of expanded clones were shared across subjects, and this suggested private repertoires in all groups.

It was by 5'RACE with 10-nucleotide random UMIs that the cDNA was made. TCRdb ran MiXCR on the 5' RACE reads and lists one entry per CDR3 protein. This sample has about 36,000 distinct CDR3 sequences; more than 9.5% occur once, and the top ten carry around 3.9%. Time point: technical triplicate 1. The unsorted libraries were generated from a total of 2 million PBMCs, which had been stored in RNAlater at -80 C. Sequenced sample: PBMCs. The V gene is TRBV12-3 or TRBV12-4, the J gene TRBJ2-1, with 9 positions matching TRBD2. The TCR originated in a man aged 55 to 70 with HTLV-1-associated myelopathy (HAM/TSP). In DNA, the CDR3 is TGTGCCAGCAGTTTAGGCGGGGGGGGCTACAATGAGCAGTTCTTC. This gives the protein CASSLGGGGYNEQFF.